These 25 T cell receptor beta chains were all obtained from the same sample, sequenced in a study of beta chain features in type 1 diabetes. The sequenced template was cDNA made from the entire isolated RNA. The method was immunoSEQ multiplex PCR; TCRdb's version includes in-frame clones alone and lacks a portion of them. The repertoire holds roughly 310,000 clones, 11% seen once, with around 0.015% in the top ten. The source material was naive CD4+ T cells from blood. The receptor source for this set is a woman aged 25 to 45 in good health.

This clone was seen more than once but under ten times. The CDR3 loop is CASSTTGGSNEQFF. The CDR3 nucleotides are TGTGCCAGTAGTACGACAGGGGGGAGCAATGAGCAGTTCTTC. This chain links TRBV19 with TRBJ2-1, with TRBD1 matching over 9 bases. The germline V gene encodes CDR1 LNHDA and CDR2 SQIVND (reference sequence). This CDR3 contains 14 residues. The J segment lost 6 bases and the V segment lost 4 bases, leaving 4 bases of the junction unmatched.

This clone was counted between two and nine times. This chain connects TRBV6-5 to TRBJ2-7; no reliable D call. The CDR3 sequence is 15 residues long. V was trimmed by 0 bases and J by 3 bases, leaving 12 bases between them. Per germline, CDR1 MNHEY and CDR2 SVGAGI. CDR3 loop: CASSYSGSKHYEQYF. In DNA, the CDR3 is TGTGCCAGCAGTTACTCGGGCTCAAAGCACTACGAGCAGTACTTC.

The CDR3 bases are TGTGCCAGCAGTACACAGGGGGTACGTGGGGGAAGCTATGGCTACACCTTC. It yields the protein CASSTQGVRGGSYGYTF. The chain employs TRBV28 and TRBJ1-2, with 8 nucleotides matching TRBD1. The V segment lost 5 bases and the J segment 4 bases; nucleotides outside the gene matches: 15. This CDR3 is 17 amino acids long. The V gene's germline CDR1 is MDHEN and CDR2 SYDVKM.

The chain uses TRBV21-1 and TRBJ1-1; TRBD1 is taken as the D call from the table, unchecked against the DNA. TRBV21-1 represents a pseudogene. This CDR3 is built from 12 residues. The CDR3 sequence: CASRNLHIQAFF. CDR3 bases: TGTGCCAGCCGAAATTTACACATCCAAGCTTTCTTT.

This clone has only a few counts. This rearrangement joins TRBV30 to TRBJ2-1, with 9 bases lining up with TRBD1. The germline CDR1 and CDR2 sequences are GTSNPN and SVGIG (reference sequence). This CDR3 comprises 14 residues. Trimming removed 7 bases from V and 6 bases from J; junction bases left unmatched: 10. The CDR3 nucleotides are TGTGCCTACCGCCGGGACAGGGACATCAATGAGCAGTTCTTC. Its translation is CAYRRDRDINEQFF.

The J gene is TRBJ2-5, the V gene TRBV7-2, with D uncertain. This CDR3 is built from 12 residues. Germline V CDR1 and CDR2: SGHTA, FQGNSA. Trimming pared 4 bases from V and 5 bases from J, leaving 8 bases between. CDR3 loop: CASSSAEETQYF. CDR3 sequence (DNA): TGTGCCAGCAGCTCGGCGGAGGAGACCCAGTACTTC.

This chain connects TRBV7-9 to TRBJ2-7; 11 nucleotides agree with TRBD1. CDR3 length equals 15 residues. J lost 2 bases, V lost 5 bases, and 5 bases had no gene match. In germline, CDR1 is SEHNR, CDR2 FQNEAQ (reference sequence). For the CDR3, the DNA is TGTGCCAGCAGCGAGGACAGGGGGCGAACCTACGAGCAGTACTTC. Translated, it gives CASSEDRGRTYEQYF.

V gene TRBV19 combines with J gene TRBJ2-1; a weak D match, TRBD1 (6 bases). This CDR3 is built from 12 residues. The germline V gene encodes CDR1 LNHDA and CDR2 SQIVND (reference sequence). Trimming cost V 0 bases and J 14 bases, with 11 bases left between them. This chain's CDR3 is CASSIEGAGEFF. The DNA of the CDR3 is TGTGCCAGTAGTATAGAGGGGGCCGGGGAGTTCTTC.

The chain links TRBV29-1 to TRBJ1-2, with D hard to call. The V end lost 5 bases, the J end lost 0 bases, and 10 bases lay between the germline ends. The CDR3 is 13 residues long. CDR1 and CDR2 (germline): SQVTM, ANQGSEA. In nucleotides, the CDR3 is TGCAGCGTTAGAACAGAGTCTAACTATGGCTACACCTTC. Protein product: CSVRTESNYGYTF.

Only a few counts were recorded for this clone. V usage is TRBV25-1 and J usage is TRBJ2-2, with 10 bases fitting TRBD1. Trimming removed 5 bases from V and 0 bases from J; junction bases left unmatched: 6. This CDR3 region has 17 residues. Germline V gives CDR1 MGHDK, CDR2 SYGVNS. CDR3 region: CASSQGQGVSNTGELFF. The CDR3 DNA follows: TGTGCCAGCAGTCAAGGACAGGGGGTTTCGAACACCGGGGAGCTGTTTTTT.

The J gene is TRBJ2-5, the V gene TRBV6-1; D perhaps matches TRBD2 (5 bases). Germline CDR1 reads MNHNS; CDR2 reads SASEGT. Trimming cost V 7 bases and J 4 bases, with 16 bases left between them. This CDR3 has 14 residues. The CDR3 coding sequence is TGTGCCAGCATCGGGAACCTACCGCGAGAGACCCAGTACTTC. The encoded protein is CASIGNLPRETQYF.

For the CDR3, the DNA is TGTGCCAGCAGCTTAGACGGCACAGGGAAGCATTTT. Residues: CASSLDGTGKHF. The rearrangement uses TRBV7-2 and TRBJ1-5, with a possible D match to TRBD1 (6 bases). The CDR3 totals 12 residues. CDR1 and CDR2 from the germline V gene are SGHTA and FQGNSA. Trimming took off 1 base at V and 14 bases at J, with 12 bases between the two ends.

V usage is TRBV9 and J usage is TRBJ2-1; 8 bases agree with TRBD1. CDR1 is SGDLS and CDR2 is YYNGEE in the germline V gene. This CDR3 spans 15 amino acids. The J segment lost 4 bases and the V segment lost 3 bases, leaving 6 bases of the junction unmatched. CDR3 in DNA: TGTGCCAGCAGCGGGGGACAGGTGACATACAATGAGCAGTTCTTC. This encodes CASSGGQVTYNEQFF.

This chain joins TRBV4-2 and TRBJ2-2; no reliable D call. The CDR3 covers 14 residues. CDR1 and CDR2 from the germline V gene are LGHNA and YNFKEQ. The ends were cut back, 3 bases at V and 4 bases at J, with 9 bases in the middle. In DNA, the CDR3 is TGTGCCAGCAGCCAGGCATCACCCACCGGGGAGCTGTTTTTT. It translates to CASSQASPTGELFF.

This clone was observed a few times. The J gene is TRBJ2-7, the V gene TRBV7-2, with D tentatively TRBD1 (5 bases). Trimming took 3 bases from V and 7 from J, leaving 13 bases between them. From germline, CDR1 is SGHTA and CDR2 FQGNSA. The CDR3 extends over 13 amino acids. The CDR3 here is CASSFDSSGEQYF. The CDR3 DNA reads as TGTGCCAGCAGCTTTGACAGCTCTGGAGAGCAGTACTTC. Drawing the rest from reference TRBV7-2 and TRBJ2-7, the complete variable domain is GAGVSQSPSNKVTEKGKDVELRCDPISGHTALYWYRQSLGQGLEFLIYFQGNSAPDKSGLPSDRFSAERTGGSVSTLTIQRTQQEDSAVYLCASSFDSSGEQYFGPGTRLTVT.

The chain combines TRBV7-2 with TRBJ2-7, with 11 bases that match TRBD1. CDR3 length: 15 amino acids. The germline CDR1 and CDR2 sequences are SGHTA and FQGNSA. V shed 4 bases, J shed 0 bases, and the junction held 2 bases outside the gene matches. CDR3 residues: CASSSGQGASYEQYF. The CDR3 DNA is TGTGCCAGCAGCTCCGGACAGGGGGCCTCCTACGAGCAGTACTTC.

In this sample, this clone turned up a few times. The chain links TRBV9 to TRBJ2-2; 10 positions agree with TRBD2. Germline V CDR1 and CDR2: SGDLS, YYNGEE. This CDR3 is built from 15 residues. J was trimmed by 9 bases and V by 0 bases; bases with no gene match: 5. The CDR3 region has the DNA TGTGCCAGCAGCGTAGTCTCTAGCGGGAGTAGGGAGCTGTTTTTT. This encodes CASSVVSSGSRELFF.

The chain is built from TRBV18 and TRBJ1-2; unclear D gene. The V end was cut by 1 base, the J end by 6 bases, with 9 bases between. Germline CDR1 is KGHSH and CDR2 is LQKENI. The CDR3 covers 13 residues. The DNA for the CDR3 is TGTGCCAGCTCACCACAAAATTTAGATGGCTACACCTTC. The encoded protein is CASSPQNLDGYTF.

This clone was recorded a few times. V gene TRBV28 combines with J gene TRBJ2-2; TRBD2 matches at 14 bases. Germline V gives CDR1 MDHEN, CDR2 SYDVKM. With V trimmed by 5 bases and J by 5 bases, 7 bases remained unmatched. This CDR3 is built from 17 residues. CDR3 amino acids: CASSVLTSGRGTGELFF. The CDR3 coding sequence is TGTGCCAGCAGTGTCCTGACTAGCGGGAGGGGTACCGGGGAGCTGTTTTTT.

This clone was seen only a few times. The rearrangement uses TRBV4-3 and TRBJ2-1; weak D call: TRBD2 (5 bases). The length of the CDR3 is 15 residues. V lost 3 bases and J 5 bases, leaving 14 bases between the germline ends. Germline CDR1 reads LGHNA; CDR2 reads YSLEER. The CDR3 loop is CASSHSGGSNNEQFF. In nucleotides, the CDR3 is TGCGCCAGCAGCCATTCTGGAGGCTCGAACAATGAGCAGTTCTTC.

This clone has only a few counts. This chain joins TRBV7-2 and TRBJ2-2, with D perhaps matching TRBD1 (6 bases). Trimming pared 4 bases from V and 1 base from J, leaving 7 bases between. This CDR3 contains 14 residues. Germline CDR1 reads SGHTA; CDR2 reads FQGNSA. For the CDR3, the DNA is TGTGCCAGCAGCTCGACAGGGAACACCGGGGAGCTGTTTTTT. Residues: CASSSTGNTGELFF.

Only a few counts were recorded for this clone. The chain links TRBV6-1 to TRBJ1-2, with a tentative D call TRBD1 (6 bases). Germline CDR1 MNHNS, CDR2 SASEGT. This CDR3 contains 15 residues. Between the trimmed V and J ends, which lost 0 bases and 4 bases, there was a span of 12 bases. Written as DNA, the CDR3 is TGTGCCAGCAGTGAAGCGGGAGGGGGTTTCTATGGCTACACCTTC. Protein product: CASSEAGGGFYGYTF.

This chain joins TRBV7-8 and TRBJ2-1, with 11 positions matching TRBD2. Germline CDR1 is SGHVS and CDR2 is FQNEAQ. J gave up 7 bases and V 1 base, and 9 bases lay outside the gene matches. This CDR3 is built from 17 residues. CDR3 sequence reads: CASSLVGLAGGLNEQFF. The CDR3 DNA sequence: TGTGCCAGCAGCTTAGTAGGGCTAGCGGGGGGTTTGAATGAGCAGTTCTTC.

This clone occurred a few times. This chain uses TRBV5-4 with TRBJ2-2; 9 nucleotides align to TRBD1. The germline gives CDR1 SGHNT, CDR2 YYREEE (reference sequence). The V gene end was trimmed by 5 bases and the J gene end by 4 bases; junction bases not matched to a gene: 9. This CDR3 contains 16 residues. The CDR3 protein is CASSFRTGVGTGELFF. CDR3 bases: TGTGCCAGCAGTTTCCGGACAGGGGTGGGCACCGGGGAGCTGTTTTTT.

The V and J genes are TRBV18 and TRBJ2-7; no clear D gene. There are 12 residues in the CDR3. Germline loops: CDR1 KGHSH, CDR2 LQKENI. V lost 3 bases and J lost 2, with 5 bases in between. The CDR3 protein is CASSPLAYEQYF. CDR3 DNA: TGTGCCAGCTCACCCCTTGCCTACGAGCAGTACTTC. The full variable domain, its missing parts supplied by reference TRBV18 and TRBJ2-7, is NAGVMQNPRHLVRRRGQEARLRCSPMKGHSHVYWYRQLPEEGLKFMVYLQKENIIDESGMPKERFSAEFPKEGPSILRIQQVVRGDSAAYFCASSPLAYEQYFGPGTRLTVT.